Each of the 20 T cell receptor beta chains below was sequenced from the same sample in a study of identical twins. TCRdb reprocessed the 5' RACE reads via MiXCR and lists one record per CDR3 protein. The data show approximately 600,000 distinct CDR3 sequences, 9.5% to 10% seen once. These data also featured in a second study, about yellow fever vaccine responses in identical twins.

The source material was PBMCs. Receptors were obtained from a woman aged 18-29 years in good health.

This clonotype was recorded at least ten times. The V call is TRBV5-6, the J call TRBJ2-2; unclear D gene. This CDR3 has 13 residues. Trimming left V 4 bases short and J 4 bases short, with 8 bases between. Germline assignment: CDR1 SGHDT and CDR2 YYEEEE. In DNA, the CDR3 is TGTGCCAGCAGCCAATCTAGCACCGGGGAGCTGTTTTTT. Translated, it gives CASSQSSTGELFF.

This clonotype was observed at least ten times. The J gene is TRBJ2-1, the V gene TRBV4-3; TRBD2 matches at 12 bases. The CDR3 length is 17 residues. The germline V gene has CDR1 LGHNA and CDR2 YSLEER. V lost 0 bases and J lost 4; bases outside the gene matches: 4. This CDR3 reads CASSQDLAGGVYNEQFF. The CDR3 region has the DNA TGCGCCAGCAGCCAAGATCTAGCGGGAGGGGTATACAATGAGCAGTTCTTC.

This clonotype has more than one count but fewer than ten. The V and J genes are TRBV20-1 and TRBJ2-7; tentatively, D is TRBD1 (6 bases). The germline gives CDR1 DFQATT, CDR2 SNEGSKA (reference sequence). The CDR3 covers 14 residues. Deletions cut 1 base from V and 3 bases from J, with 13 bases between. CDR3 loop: CSARVPGADYEQYF. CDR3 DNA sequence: TGCAGTGCTAGAGTCCCAGGGGCCGACTACGAGCAGTACTTC.

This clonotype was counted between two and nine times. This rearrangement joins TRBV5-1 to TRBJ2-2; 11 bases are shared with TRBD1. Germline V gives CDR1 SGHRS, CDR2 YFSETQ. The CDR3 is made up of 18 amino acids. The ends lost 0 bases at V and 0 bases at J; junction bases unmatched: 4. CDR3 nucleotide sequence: TGCGCCAGCAGCTTGGTCGGACAGGGGGCCCCGAACACCGGGGAGCTGTTTTTT. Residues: CASSLVGQGAPNTGELFF. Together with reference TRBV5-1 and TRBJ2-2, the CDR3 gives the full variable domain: KAGVTQTPRYLIKTRGQQVTLSCSPISGHRSVSWYQQTPGQGLQFLFEYFSETQRNKGNFPGRFSGRQFSNSRSEMNVSTLELGDSALYLCASSLVGQGAPNTGELFFGEGSRLTVL.

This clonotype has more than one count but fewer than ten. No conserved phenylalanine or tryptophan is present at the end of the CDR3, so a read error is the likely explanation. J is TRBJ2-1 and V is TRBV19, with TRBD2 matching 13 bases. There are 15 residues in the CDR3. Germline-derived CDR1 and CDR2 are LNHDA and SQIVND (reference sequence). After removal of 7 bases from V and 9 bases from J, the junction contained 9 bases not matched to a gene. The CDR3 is CASTWTSGGTREQFS. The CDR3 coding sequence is TGTGCCAGTACGTGGACTAGCGGGGGTACCCGTGAGCAGTTCTCC.

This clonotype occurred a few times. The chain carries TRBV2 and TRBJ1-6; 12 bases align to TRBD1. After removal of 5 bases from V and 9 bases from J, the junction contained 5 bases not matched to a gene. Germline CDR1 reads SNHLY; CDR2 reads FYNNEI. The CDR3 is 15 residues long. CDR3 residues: CASSWDRGLGSPLHF. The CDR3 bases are TGTGCCAGCAGTTGGGACAGGGGGCTAGGTTCACCCCTCCACTTT.

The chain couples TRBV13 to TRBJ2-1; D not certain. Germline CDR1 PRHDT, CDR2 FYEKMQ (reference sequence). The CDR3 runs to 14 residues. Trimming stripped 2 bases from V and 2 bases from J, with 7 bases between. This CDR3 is CASSLIPPYNEQFF. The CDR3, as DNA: TGTGCCAGCAGCTTAATCCCCCCCTACAATGAGCAGTTCTTC.

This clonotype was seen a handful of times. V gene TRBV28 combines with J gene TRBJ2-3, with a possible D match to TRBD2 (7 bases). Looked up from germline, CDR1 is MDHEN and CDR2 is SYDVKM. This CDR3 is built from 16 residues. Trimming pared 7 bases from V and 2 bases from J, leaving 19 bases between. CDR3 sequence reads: CASMRGHTKITDTQYF. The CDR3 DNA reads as TGTGCCAGCATGCGGGGGCACACAAAAATCACAGATACGCAGTATTTT.

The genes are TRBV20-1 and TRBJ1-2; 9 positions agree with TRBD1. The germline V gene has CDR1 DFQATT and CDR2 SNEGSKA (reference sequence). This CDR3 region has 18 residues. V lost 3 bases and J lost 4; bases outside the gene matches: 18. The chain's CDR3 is CSASTGGTGRNFGYGYTF. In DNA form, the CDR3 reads TGCAGTGCTAGTACGGGAGGGACAGGGCGGAATTTCGGCTATGGCTACACCTTC.

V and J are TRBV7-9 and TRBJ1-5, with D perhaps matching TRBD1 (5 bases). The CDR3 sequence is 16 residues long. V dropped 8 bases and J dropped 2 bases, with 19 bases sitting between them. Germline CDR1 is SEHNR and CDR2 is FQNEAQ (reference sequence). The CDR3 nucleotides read TGTGCCAGCCAGAGTACGGGACGGGAGGGCAATCAGCCCCAGCATTTT. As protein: CASQSTGREGNQPQHF.

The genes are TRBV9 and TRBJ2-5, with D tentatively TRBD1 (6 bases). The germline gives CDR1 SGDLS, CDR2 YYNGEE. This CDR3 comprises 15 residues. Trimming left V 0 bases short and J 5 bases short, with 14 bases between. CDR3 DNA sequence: TGTGCCAGCAGCGTAGCCTGGGGGCGCGGTGAGACCCAGTACTTC. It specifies CASSVAWGRGETQYF.

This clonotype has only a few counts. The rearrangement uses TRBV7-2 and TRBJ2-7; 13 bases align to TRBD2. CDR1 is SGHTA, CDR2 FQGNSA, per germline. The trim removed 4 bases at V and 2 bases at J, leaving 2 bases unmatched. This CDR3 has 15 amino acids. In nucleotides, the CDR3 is TGTGCCAGCAGCTGGGGGACTAGCGGGGCCTACGAGCAGTACTTC. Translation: CASSWGTSGAYEQYF. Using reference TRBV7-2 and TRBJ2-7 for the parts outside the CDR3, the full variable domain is GAGVSQSPSNKVTEKGKDVELRCDPISGHTALYWYRQSLGQGLEFLIYFQGNSAPDKSGLPSDRFSAERTGGSVSTLTIQRTQQEDSAVYLCASSWGTSGAYEQYFGPGTRLTVT.

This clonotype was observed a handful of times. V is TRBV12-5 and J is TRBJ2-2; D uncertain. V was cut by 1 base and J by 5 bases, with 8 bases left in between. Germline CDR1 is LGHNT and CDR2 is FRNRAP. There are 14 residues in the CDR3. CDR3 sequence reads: CASGLELGTGELFF. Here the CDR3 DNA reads TGTGCTAGTGGTTTGGAACTCGGGACCGGGGAGCTGTTTTTT.

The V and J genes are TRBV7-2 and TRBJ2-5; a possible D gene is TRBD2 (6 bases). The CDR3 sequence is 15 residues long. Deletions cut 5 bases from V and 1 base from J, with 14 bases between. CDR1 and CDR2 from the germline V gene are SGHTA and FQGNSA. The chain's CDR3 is CASSRGSGIQETQYF. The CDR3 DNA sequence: TGTGCCAGCAGCCGGGGGTCGGGGATCCAAGAGACCCAGTACTTC.

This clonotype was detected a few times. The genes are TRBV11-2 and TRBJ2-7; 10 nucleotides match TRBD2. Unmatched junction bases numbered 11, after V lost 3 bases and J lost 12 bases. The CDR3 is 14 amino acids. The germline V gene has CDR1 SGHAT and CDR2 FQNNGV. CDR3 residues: CASSFLGASGSLYF. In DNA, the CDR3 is TGTGCCAGCAGCTTTCTGGGGGCTAGCGGGAGTCTGTACTTC.

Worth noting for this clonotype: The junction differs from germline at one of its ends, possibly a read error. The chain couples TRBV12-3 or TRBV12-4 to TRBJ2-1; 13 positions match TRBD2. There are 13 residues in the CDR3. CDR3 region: CASSLAGLAGVEF. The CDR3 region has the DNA TGTGCCAGCAGTTTAGCCGGACTAGCGGGAGTGGAATTC.

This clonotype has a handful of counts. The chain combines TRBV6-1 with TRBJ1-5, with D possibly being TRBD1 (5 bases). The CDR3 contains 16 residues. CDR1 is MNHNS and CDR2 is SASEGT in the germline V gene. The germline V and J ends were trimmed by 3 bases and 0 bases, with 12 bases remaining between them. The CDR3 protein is CASSERAGNSNQPQHF. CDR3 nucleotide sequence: TGTGCCAGCAGTGAGAGGGCAGGGAATAGCAATCAGCCCCAGCATTTT.

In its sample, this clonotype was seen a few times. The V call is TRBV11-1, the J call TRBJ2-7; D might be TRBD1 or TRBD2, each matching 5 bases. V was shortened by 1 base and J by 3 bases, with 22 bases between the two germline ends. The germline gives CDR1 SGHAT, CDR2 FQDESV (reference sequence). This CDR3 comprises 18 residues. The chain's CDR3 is CASSLGPGRTSIDYEQYF. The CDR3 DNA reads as TGTGCCAGCAGCTTAGGTCCGGGACGGACCAGCATTGACTACGAGCAGTACTTC.

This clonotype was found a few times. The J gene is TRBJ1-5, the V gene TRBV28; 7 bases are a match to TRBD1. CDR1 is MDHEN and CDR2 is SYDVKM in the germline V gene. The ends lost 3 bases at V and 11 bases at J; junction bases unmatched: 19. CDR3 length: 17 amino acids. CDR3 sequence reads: CASSLPQAGGSIKAQHF. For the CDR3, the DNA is TGTGCCAGCAGTTTGCCCCAGGCAGGGGGTTCTATTAAAGCCCAGCATTTT.

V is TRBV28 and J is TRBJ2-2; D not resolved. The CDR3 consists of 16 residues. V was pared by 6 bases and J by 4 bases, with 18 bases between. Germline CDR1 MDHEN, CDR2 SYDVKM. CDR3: CASSATGQRLTGELFF. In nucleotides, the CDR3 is TGTGCCAGCAGCGCGACTGGGCAGAGGCTCACCGGGGAGCTGTTTTTT.